The sequence of this T cell receptor (beta chain) was determined in a study of blood T cell repertoires in COVID-19. Study context: COVID-19 samples, acute and convalescent, were from the United States, Italy and Spain. Sources were T cells, B-cell-depleted T cells, or PBMCs; the material itself was cDNA or gDNA.

Per the authors' pipeline: Nucleated cell counts were estimated from reference gene primer amplification. TCRdb's table, derived via immunoSEQ multiplex PCR, lists solely in-frame clones and lacks some. V, J and clone size reflect that table, while D and trimming were determined from the DNA. The table records around 160,000 clones, 85% to 90% of them present only once. The CDR3 runs 19 residues. Trimming left V 5 bases short and J 0 bases short, with 23 bases between. CDR1 and CDR2 (germline): SGHVS, FQNEAQ. V usage is TRBV7-8 and J usage is TRBJ1-3, with D possibly being TRBD1 (5 bases). Material for sequencing was peripheral blood. The TCR originated in a man younger than 35 with acute or convalescent COVID-19. The DNA of the CDR3 is TGTGCCAGCAGCCCCCGGGCAGGGTCCTCCCGAACCTCTGGAAACACCATATATTTT. Residues: CASSPRAGSSRTSGNTIYF.